This is a list of T cell receptor beta chains from one sample in a study of beta chain features in type 1 diabetes. Repertoires were generated with immunoSEQ multiplex PCR, while TCRdb's copy carries only in-frame clones and drops some. The table includes some 250,000 clones, approximately 11% detected once. Sequenced material: naive CD4+ T cells from blood. The receptor set was obtained from a man under 40 with type 1 diabetes. The conserved cysteine and the conserved F or W are not part of the CDR3 here. The order of the fields is V gene, clone size, D gene, CDR3 protein. The D gene is left open where the match is weak. Where a row states a size, it is once, few, many or the class of an expanded clone; other rows omit it.

TRBV6-5 . TRBD1 ASSYSSRGLSYEQY
TRBV18 few TRBD1 ASSLYSTGGGEKLF
TRBV23-1 . TRBD1 ASSRYRGGRNQPQH
TRBV2 . . ASRARETQY
TRBV18 few TRBD1 ASSPGQGNQPQH
TRBV5-4 . TRBD1 ASSLGGQLNTEAF
TRBV5-4 few . ASTRANTGELF
TRBV11-3 few . ASSLIPGTEAF
TRBV4-1 few TRBD1 ASSPDRGSTYGYT
TRBV20-1 . . SASIGGILD
TRBV7-3 few TRBD2 ASSTTAGGYNEQF
TRBV5-4 few TRBD2 ASGLGGDLSYNEQF
TRBV18 . . ASSLLSDTQY
TRBV18 few . ASSPATGYEQY
TRBV7-9 few TRBD1 ASSSDRGHSNQPQH
TRBV19 . . ASSLSGNSNQPQH
TRBV5-1 few . ASSFGSGETQY
TRBV7-8 . TRBD2 ASSSQEWGGSYEQY
TRBV18 few TRBD1 ASSPDRSYGYT
TRBV20-1 . . SAPPTDTQY
TRBV11-2 . TRBD2 ASGRGGGNEQF